The following is a T cell receptor beta chain sequence with its context. Its recognized antigen is unknown. Base qualities were left out, and no much larger clone turns up one base away. From a lookup of the germline V gene (reference sequence), CDR1 and CDR2 are SGHNT and YYREEE. The CDR3, cysteine through phenylalanine, is 15 amino acids long. The read is trimmed to its CDR3 DNA, 45 bases read in frame from base 1. V is cut by 4 bases and J by 0 bases, and the space between the germline ends is 13 bases. TCR CDR3 regions were amplified from genomic DNA by multiplex PCR using the deep immunoSEQ assay. Extracted genomic DNA from each cell subset was distributed evenly across all wells of several immunoSEQ 96-well plates, and each plate was treated as a replicate. For sorted subsets, 200 ng of genomic DNA, equivalent to 30,000 or so T cell genomes, went into each replicate PCR. Purified libraries were quantified with a Qubit 3.0 fluorometer, sized on a Bioanalyzer 2100, and re-quantified with the KAPA Library Quantification kit. Every immunoSEQ 96-well plate was sequenced on a separate single-read 150-cycle Illumina NextSeq 550 flow cell. From the authors' description of their analysis: The immunoSEQ output contained only junctional sequences without quality scores, so filtering could not match that applied to full-length reads. To assign V/J genes and CDR3, sequences were annotated using PyIR, a Python wrapper for IgBLAST v1.9, with IMGT germline references. Reads were removed for weak V/J assignments (E-value above 1e-6), missing CDR3, stop codons, out-of-frame junctions, or ambiguous translated residues. V3J clonotypes were defined by identical inferred V gene, J gene, and CDR3 amino acid sequence. Percentage overlap between repertoires was computed as shared unique clonotypes divided by the size of the smaller repertoire. Repertoire richness was assessed with RTK rarefaction, the Chao1 estimator, and Recon v2.1 estimates of unobserved clonotypes. Generation probabilities were computed with OLGA for all TCRbeta clonotypes obtained by the gDNA method from a few donors. In TCRdb, the immuneACCESS table is reduced to in-frame sequences with V and J assigned. These tables do not hold every clone; where another copy was compared, an unresolved V gene accounts for under half, and the others remain unexplained. V and J calls and clone size follow that table, whereas D and trimming were derived from the DNA. The sample includes nearly 1 million clones, with around 80% observed a single time. Of the sample, 1.5% falls within the top ten clones.

These data originate in a study of shared clonotypes between healthy human individuals (TCRdb year 2020). A note on the overall study: Two women and three men aged 18 to 49 years were included in the cohort. For each donor, CD4 naive and CD4 memory were each given three plates, CD8 naive was given two plates, and CD8 memory was given one plate. The study deeply sequenced blood TCR repertoires of five healthy adults to estimate repertoire size and the extent of clonotype sharing between individuals. To increase sequencing depth and limit assay-specific biases, different laboratories used diverse techniques to prepare libraries and sequence TCR repertoires. Each donor's leukapheresis produced roughly between about 0.85 and 10 billion PBMCs. Broad study findings and their caveats: Sampling was restricted to blood, and TCR repertoires in tissues likely differ from the TCR repertoires found in blood. Pairwise subsampling indicated that sequencing depth was expected to affect the degree of clonotype sharing among donors. Clonotypes shared by all four sorted-subset donors showed higher generation probabilities than non-shared clonotypes. Because the study included only a small number of donors, the genetic and exposure-history diversity represented was limited. Rarefaction of sorted-subset datasets indicated incomplete sequencing despite the large sequencing depth. Naive subsets generally had larger estimated clonotype richness than memory subsets. About 5% of naive CD4, 3.5% of naive CD8, around 2.3% of memory CD4, and approximately 0.4% of memory CD8 clonotypes were shared across several donors.

The donors were healthy, HIV-negative adults with no recently reported acute infections or vaccinations. Only Caucasian adults living in Nashville, Tennessee, USA were represented among the donors. CD4+ T cells were enriched through magnetic negative selection, after which naive cells were positively selected on CD45RA and the remaining negative fraction served as the memory subset. After blood collection by leukapheresis, PBMCs were isolated using Ficoll-Histopaque density gradient centrifugation and then cryopreserved in the vapor phase of liquid nitrogen. Analytical flow cytometry was used to check the purity and quantity of each magnetically sorted T cell population. Genomic DNA was isolated from each sorted fraction and quantified by UV absorbance on a Nanodrop 2000c.

This receptor chain uses TRBV5-4 and TRBJ1-1; the D gene remains uncertain. Sequenced material: memory CD4+ T cells sorted from blood. This sample's cell subset or site label indicates: CD45RA-negative fraction. This receptor was obtained from a man in his late teens or twenties in good health. Here is the DNA: TGTGCCAGCAGCAAAAAAGACCTAATGAACACTGAAGCTTTCTTT. It is translated as CASSKKDLMNTEAFF.